Reported below is one TCR beta chain. Its antigen is as yet unknown. Other DNA sequences in this sample translate to the same CDR3. The V gene's germline CDR1 is MNHEY and CDR2 SVGAGI. This CDR3 is 14 amino acids long. The V end lost 5 bases, the J end lost 1 base, and 8 bases lay between the germline ends. This sample was included in a study of shared clonotypes between healthy human individuals. Study at large: With ages of 18 to 49, the donors were a couple of women and a few men.

Study results and caveats: Naive CD4 clonotypes overlapped across a few donors at roughly 5%.

Assay: immunoSEQ multiplex PCR; the TCRdb copy retains only in-frame clones and omits some. There are 2 million to 2.5 million clones in the sample; about 90% occur only once, and 0.37% lies in the top ten. The sequence was collected from a man aged 18 to 29 in good health. Some clones in this sample may be carry-over from other donors' samples. The specimen sequenced was naive CD4+ T cells from PBMCs. Described subset: CD45RA+ positively selected. V is TRBV6-5 and J is TRBJ2-2; weak D call: TRBD1 (5 bases). Here the CDR3 DNA reads TGTGCCAGCAGTCCTACAGGGAACACCGGGGAGCTGTTTTTT. Translation: CASSPTGNTGELFF.